This T cell receptor (beta chain) was identified during a study of blood T cells in healthy people across ages. Combining a sample-barcoded 5' primer with a J-beta primer mix, a second PCR ran for about 6 to 11 cycles. Each CDR3 protein gets one entry after TCRdb re-called the 5' RACE reads with MiXCR. The table has 700,000 to 900,000 distinct CDR3 sequences, about 26% seen once; the top ten hold about 2.9%. The sample holds a few counts of this clonotype. The CDR3 is 16 residues long. Germline values: CDR1 MNHEY, CDR2 SVGAGI. These same records also appear under a second study, on T cells of mothers and their children. That paper notes: Each 15 ul cDNA reaction used roughly 1.5 ug RNA; all RNA was used. Mothers and children who were related shared slightly more overlap than unrelated pairs, but not significantly more.

The source is a boy aged 10-17 years in good health. The chain combines TRBV6-5 with TRBJ2-5, with 7 bases fitting TRBD1. The J call is uncertain, as TRBJ2-1 better fits the DNA end. The specimen sequenced was blood. This CDR3 is CASSYSRTGSYNEQFF. The CDR3, as DNA: TGTGCCAGCAGTTACTCTAGGACAGGTTCGTACAATGAGCAGTTCTTC.